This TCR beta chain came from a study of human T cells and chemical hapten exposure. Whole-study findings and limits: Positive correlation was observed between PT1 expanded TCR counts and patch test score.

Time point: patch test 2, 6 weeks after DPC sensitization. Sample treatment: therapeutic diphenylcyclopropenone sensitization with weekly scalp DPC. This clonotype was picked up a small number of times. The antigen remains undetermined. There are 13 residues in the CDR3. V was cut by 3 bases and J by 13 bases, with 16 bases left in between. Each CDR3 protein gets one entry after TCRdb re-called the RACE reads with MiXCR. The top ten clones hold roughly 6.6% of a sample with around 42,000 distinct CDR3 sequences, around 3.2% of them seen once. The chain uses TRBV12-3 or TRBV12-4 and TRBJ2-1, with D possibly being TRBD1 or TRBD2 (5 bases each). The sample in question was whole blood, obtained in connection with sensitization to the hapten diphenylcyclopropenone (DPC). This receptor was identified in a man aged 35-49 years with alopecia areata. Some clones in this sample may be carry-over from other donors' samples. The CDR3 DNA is TGTGCCAGCAGTTTCCGGGACCCTAAAGGACAGTTCTTC. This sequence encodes CASSFRDPKGQFF.